Below are 16 T cell receptor beta chains sequenced from a single sample in a study of Graves' ophthalmopathy and Graves' hyperthyroidism. From RNA, the CDR3 regions of TCR beta chains were amplified and sequenced. First-round RT-PCR employed HTBI primers, with a second-round multiplex PCR after it. Each CDR3 protein is one row after TCRdb ran MiXCR on the multiplex PCR reads. In the table there are around 1.1 million distinct CDR3 sequences, roughly 35% of which are singletons. The sequencing sample was made of peripheral blood or thyroid tissue (not recorded which). The receptors shown here come from an adult man with Graves' hyperthyroidism.

The chain links TRBV7-9 to TRBJ2-7; TRBD2 is a possible D gene (5 bases). The CDR3 length is 15 residues. V lost 6 bases, J lost 5 bases, and 20 bases lay in between. Per germline, CDR1 SEHNR and CDR2 FQNEAQ (reference sequence). In nucleotides, the CDR3 is TGTGCCAGCAGTTCCGGTAGAGGGAATGCGAACGAGCAGTACTTC. This codes for CASSSGRGNANEQYF.

The chain combines TRBV29-1 with TRBJ2-2, with D perhaps assigned TRBD1 or TRBD2 (6 bases each). V was cut by 7 bases and J by 1 base, with 10 bases left in between. The CDR3 consists of 13 residues. CDR1 is SQVTM and CDR2 is ANQGSEA in the germline V gene. CDR3 coding DNA: TGCAGCGCCGCGGGACAGAACACCGGGGAGCTGTTTTTT. Amino acids: CSAAGQNTGELFF.

V is TRBV20-1 and J is TRBJ2-7; 10 bases are shared with TRBD1. Germline V gene lookup returns CDR1 DFQATT and CDR2 SNEGSKA (reference sequence). The CDR3 contains 13 residues. The trim removed 4 bases at V and 4 bases at J, leaving 4 bases unmatched. The CDR3 DNA reads as TGCAGTGCTATCCGGACAGGGGGTTACGAGCAGTACTTC. Its translation is CSAIRTGGYEQYF.

This clonotype was recorded once. The gene calls are TRBV29-1 and TRBJ1-1; the D is unclear. This CDR3 is built from 11 residues. Looked up from germline, CDR1 is SQVTM and CDR2 is ANQGSEA. V dropped 7 bases and J dropped 1 base, with 7 bases sitting between them. The DNA for the CDR3 is TGCAGCGGGGATCCGAACACTGAAGCTTTCTTT. This gives the protein CSGDPNTEAFF.

V and J are TRBV12-3 or TRBV12-4 and TRBJ1-2; D gene uncertain. V was shortened by 3 bases and J by 5 bases, with 10 bases between the two germline ends. The CDR3 runs 13 residues. The CDR3 reads CASSFSSRYGYTF. The CDR3 nucleotides are TGTGCCAGCAGTTTTTCATCTCGTTATGGCTACACCTTC.

To note about this clonotype: This could be a read error, since a much larger clone is one nucleotide away. This chain connects TRBV4-1 to TRBJ1-1; maybe TRBD1 (5 bases). The CDR3 is 12 amino acids. CDR1 and CDR2 from the germline V gene are MGHRA and YSYEKL. This chain's CDR3 is CVSSQGQGEAFF. The DNA of the CDR3 is TGCGTCAGCAGCCAAGGACAAGGGGAAGCTTTCTTT.

This clonotype was seen ten or more times. CDR3 sequence: CASSYSTDTGELFF. The DNA for the CDR3 is TGTGCCAGCAGTTACTCGACGGACACCGGGGAGCTGTTTTTT. The V and J genes are TRBV6-5 and TRBJ2-2; D ambiguous. CDR1 and CDR2 (germline): MNHEY, SVGAGI. The germline V and J ends were trimmed by 0 bases and 3 bases, with 5 bases remaining between them. The CDR3 sequence is 14 residues long.

The chain links TRBV7-9 to TRBJ2-7; 9 positions agree with TRBD2. With 1 base clipped from V and 4 bases from J, the junction kept 5 bases outside the gene matches. The CDR3 runs to 15 residues. Germline V gene sequence: CDR1 SEHNR, CDR2 FQNEAQ (reference sequence). CDR3 amino acids: CASSLDLAGIYEQYF. In nucleotides, the CDR3 is TGTGCCAGCAGCTTAGACCTAGCGGGAATTTACGAGCAGTACTTC. Full variable domain (missing parts from reference TRBV7-9 and TRBJ2-7): DTGVSQNPRHKITKRGQNVTFRCDPISEHNRLYWYRQTLGQGPEFLTYFQNEAQLEKSRLLSDRFSAERPKGSFSTLEIQRTEQGDSAMYLCASSLDLAGIYEQYFGPGTRLTVT.

This clonotype showed up just once. A read error may explain this, as a much larger clone is one base away. The chain couples TRBV10-3 to TRBJ1-5; possibly TRBD1 for D (5 bases). This CDR3 is built from 16 residues. The V gene's germline CDR1 is ENHRY and CDR2 SYGVKD. The CDR3 loop reads CAISDSGASSNQPQRF. CDR3 DNA sequence: TGTGCCATCAGTGACTCCGGGGCTTCAAGCAATCAGCCCCAGCGTTTT.

This clonotype occurred a few times. V is TRBV15 and J is TRBJ1-1; D not resolved. The CDR3 sequence is 15 residues long. Germline-derived CDR1 and CDR2 are LNHNV and YYDKDF (reference sequence). V was trimmed by 3 bases and J by 2 bases, leaving 13 bases between them. CDR3 residues: CATSSPRHLNTEAFF. The CDR3 region has the DNA TGTGCCACCAGCAGTCCTAGACACCTCAACACTGAAGCTTTCTTT.

This clonotype was counted between two and nine times. This chain links TRBV2 with TRBJ1-4; D may be TRBD1 (5 bases). CDR1 SNHLY and CDR2 FYNNEI come from the germline V gene. The CDR3 is 14 residues long. V was pared by 6 bases and J by 0 bases, with 8 bases between. CDR3 sequence: CASSRQSTNEKLFF. The CDR3 DNA reads TGTGCCAGCAGCCGACAGTCAACTAATGAAAAACTGTTTTTT.

This clonotype appeared many times. The chain recombines TRBV2 with TRBJ1-2; D remains unclear. The CDR3 contains 13 residues. Trimming removed 1 base from V and 4 bases from J, with 7 bases in between. From germline, CDR1 is SNHLY and CDR2 FYNNEI. The CDR3 here is CASSEGESYGYTF. Here the CDR3 DNA reads TGTGCCAGCAGTGAAGGGGAGTCCTATGGCTACACCTTC. Supplemented by reference TRBV2 and TRBJ1-2, the full variable domain reads EPEVTQTPSHQVTQMGQEVILRCVPISNHLYFYWYRQILGQKVEFLVSFYNNEISEKSEIFDDQFSVERPDGSNFTLKIRSTKLEDSAMYFCASSEGESYGYTFGSGTRLTVV.

This chain connects TRBV11-2 to TRBJ2-2; 9 bases line up with TRBD2. The CDR3 is 15 amino acids. Looked up from germline, CDR1 is SGHAT and CDR2 is FQNNGV. After removal of 6 bases from V and 4 bases from J, the junction contained 6 bases not matched to a gene. The CDR3 coding sequence is TGTGCCAGCAGTCGTCTGCGGGAGGGCACCGGGGAGCTGTTTTTT. Its protein is CASSRLREGTGELFF.

The chain recombines TRBV19 with TRBJ2-3; D not certain. This CDR3 is built from 11 residues. Trimming pared 8 bases from V and 6 bases from J, leaving 9 bases between. Per germline, CDR1 LNHDA and CDR2 SQIVND (reference sequence). Here the CDR3 DNA reads TGTGCCAGTGGTGGTCGGGATACGCAGTATTTT. It specifies CASGGRDTQYF. The full variable domain, in which reference TRBV19 and TRBJ2-3 provide the parts outside the CDR3, is DGGITQSPKYLFRKEGQNVTLSCEQNLNHDAMYWYRQDPGQGLRLIYYSQIVNDFQKGDIAEGYSVSREKKESFPLTVTSAQKNPTAFYLCASGGRDTQYFGPGTRLTVL.

The J gene is TRBJ1-2, the V gene TRBV9; 9 bases fit TRBD1. J was trimmed by 2 bases and V by 6 bases; bases with no gene match: 8. Germline loops: CDR1 SGDLS, CDR2 YYNGEE. The CDR3 consists of 15 residues. CDR3 region: CASKEDRGLNYGYTF. The DNA for the CDR3 is TGTGCCAGCAAAGAGGACAGGGGTTTGAACTATGGCTACACCTTC.

This clonotype has at least ten counts. The genes are TRBV29-1 and TRBJ2-2; D call uncertain. The CDR3 loop spans 16 amino acids. Germline values: CDR1 SQVTM, CDR2 ANQGSEA. V was pared by 5 bases and J by 0 bases, with 16 bases between. The CDR3 loop reads CSVLFVAESNTGELFF. The CDR3 DNA sequence: TGCAGCGTTTTGTTTGTTGCGGAATCGAACACCGGGGAGCTGTTTTTT.